What follows are 2 T cell receptor beta chains derived from one specimen sequenced in a study of CD8 T cells in ankylosing spondylitis (dated by TCRdb to 2016 to 2017). The investigation overall reported the following: Blood from ankylosing spondylitis patients appeared to be characterized by a TCR beta motif made up of 8 or 9 highly homologous amino acid variants.

The method was 5' RACE. The sequencer listed for this sample is Illumina HiSeq 2500. TCRdb took the public reads, trimmed them with fastp at Q25, ran MiXCR for clone calling and kept in-frame beta chains. Rows merge per CDR3 protein into single entries with the most common DNA and genes. In all, the sample holds hundreds of thousands of distinct CDR3 sequences, and about 13% of those were seen once. Of the sample, around 6.8% falls within the top ten clones. No antigen has been assigned to these receptors. The specimen sequenced was blood, either unsorted or a sorted T cell fraction (not recorded which). The source of these receptors is a male donor with ankylosing spondylitis.

This clonotype turned up a few times. The rearrangement links TRBV7-8 to TRBJ2-3; no reliable D call. This CDR3 spans 16 amino acids. Germline V gene lookup returns CDR1 SGHVS and CDR2 FQNEAQ. V was trimmed by 7 bases and J by 4 bases, leaving 21 bases between them. This CDR3 is CASTPSQIGLADTQYF. The DNA for the CDR3 is TGTGCCAGCACCCCATCCCAGATCGGGCTGGCAGATACGCAGTATTTT.

The V gene is TRBV19, the J gene TRBJ1-1; D gene unclear. V was trimmed by 7 bases and J by 1 base, leaving 10 bases between them. Germline values: CDR1 LNHDA, CDR2 SQIVND (reference sequence). This CDR3 is 13 amino acids long. The CDR3 coding sequence is TGTGCCAGTACCCGGTGGGCGAACACTGAAGCTTTCTTT. Translated, it gives CASTRWANTEAFF. The entire variable domain, with the rest obtained from reference TRBV19 and TRBJ1-1, is as follows: DGGITQSPKYLFRKEGQNVTLSCEQNLNHDAMYWYRQDPGQGLRLIYYSQIVNDFQKGDIAEGYSVSREKKESFPLTVTSAQKNPTAFYLCASTRWANTEAFFGQGTRLTVV.